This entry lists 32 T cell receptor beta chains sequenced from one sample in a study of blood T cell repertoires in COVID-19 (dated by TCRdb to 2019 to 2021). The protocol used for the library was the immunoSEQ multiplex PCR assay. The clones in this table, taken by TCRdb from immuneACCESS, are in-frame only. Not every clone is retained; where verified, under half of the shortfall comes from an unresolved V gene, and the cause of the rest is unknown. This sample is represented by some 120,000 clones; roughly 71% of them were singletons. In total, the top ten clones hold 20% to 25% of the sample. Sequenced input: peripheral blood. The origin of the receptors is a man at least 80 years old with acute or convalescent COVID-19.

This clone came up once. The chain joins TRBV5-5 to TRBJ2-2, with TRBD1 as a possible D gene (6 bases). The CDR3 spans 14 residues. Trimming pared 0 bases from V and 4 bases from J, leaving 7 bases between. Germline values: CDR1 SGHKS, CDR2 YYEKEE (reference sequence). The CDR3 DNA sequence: TGTGCCAGCAGCTTGGGACAGGTCACCGGGGAGCTGTTTTTT. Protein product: CASSLGQVTGELFF.

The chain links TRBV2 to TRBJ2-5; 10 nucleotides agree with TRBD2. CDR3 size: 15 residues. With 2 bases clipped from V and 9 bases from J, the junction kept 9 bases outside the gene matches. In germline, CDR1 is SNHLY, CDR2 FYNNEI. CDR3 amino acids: CASSESGTSDWAQYF. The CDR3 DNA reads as TGTGCCAGCAGTGAATCCGGGACTAGCGATTGGGCCCAGTACTTC.

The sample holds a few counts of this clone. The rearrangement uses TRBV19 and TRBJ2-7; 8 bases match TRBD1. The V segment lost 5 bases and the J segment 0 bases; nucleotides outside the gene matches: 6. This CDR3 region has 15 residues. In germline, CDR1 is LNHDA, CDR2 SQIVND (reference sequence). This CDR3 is CASSDGTGYSYEQYF. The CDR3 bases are TGTGCCAGTAGTGACGGGACAGGATACTCCTACGAGCAGTACTTC.

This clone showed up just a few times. The CDR3 DNA is TGTGCCAGCAGCCGCGAGAGCTCCTATAATTCACCCCTCCACTTT. Protein sequence: CASSRESSYNSPLHF. This chain connects TRBV3-1 (or the pseudogene TRBV3-2) to TRBJ1-6; D is ambiguous. V was trimmed by 4 bases and J by 0 bases, leaving 7 bases between them. This CDR3 is 15 amino acids long. Germline assignment: CDR1 LGHDT and CDR2 YNNKEL (reference sequence).

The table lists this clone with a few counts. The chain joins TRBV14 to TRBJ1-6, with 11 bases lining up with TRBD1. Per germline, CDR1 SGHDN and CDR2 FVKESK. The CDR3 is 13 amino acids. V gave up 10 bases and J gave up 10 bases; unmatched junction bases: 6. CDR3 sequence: CATGQGAESPLHF. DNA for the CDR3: TGTGCCACAGGACAGGGGGCTGAATCACCCCTCCACTTT.

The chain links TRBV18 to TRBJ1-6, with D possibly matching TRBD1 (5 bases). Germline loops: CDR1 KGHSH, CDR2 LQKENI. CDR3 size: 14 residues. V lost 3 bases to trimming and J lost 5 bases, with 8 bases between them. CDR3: CASSPRVNNSPLHF. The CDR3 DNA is TGTGCCAGCTCACCCAGGGTGAATAATTCACCCCTCCACTTT.

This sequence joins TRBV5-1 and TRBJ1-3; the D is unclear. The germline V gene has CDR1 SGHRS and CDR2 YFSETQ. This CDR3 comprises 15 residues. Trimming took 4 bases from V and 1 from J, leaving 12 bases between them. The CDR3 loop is CASSPFRESGNTIYF. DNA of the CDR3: TGCGCCAGCAGCCCCTTTCGGGAGTCTGGAAACACCATATATTTT.

As DNA, the CDR3 is TGCGCCAGCAGCCAAGTTGTCAGAAACACTGAAGCTTTCTTT. Translating it yields CASSQVVRNTEAFF. The chain carries TRBV4-3 and TRBJ1-1; D is ambiguous. Trimming took off 1 base at V and 2 bases at J, with 8 bases between the two ends. The CDR3 covers 14 residues. From germline, CDR1 is LGHNA and CDR2 YSLEER.

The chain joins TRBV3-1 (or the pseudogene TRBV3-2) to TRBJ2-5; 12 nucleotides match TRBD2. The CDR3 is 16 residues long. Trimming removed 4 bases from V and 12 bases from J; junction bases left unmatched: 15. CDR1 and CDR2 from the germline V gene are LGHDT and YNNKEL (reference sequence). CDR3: CASSLSRTSGVKGEYF. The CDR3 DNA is TGTGCCAGCAGCCTATCTCGGACTAGCGGGGTAAAGGGGGAGTACTTC.

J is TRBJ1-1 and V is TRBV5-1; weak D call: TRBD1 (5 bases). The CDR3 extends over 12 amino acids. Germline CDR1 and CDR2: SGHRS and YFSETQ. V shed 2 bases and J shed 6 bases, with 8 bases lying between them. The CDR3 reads CASSFRGAEAFF. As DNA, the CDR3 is TGCGCCAGCAGCTTTCGGGGGGCTGAAGCTTTCTTT.

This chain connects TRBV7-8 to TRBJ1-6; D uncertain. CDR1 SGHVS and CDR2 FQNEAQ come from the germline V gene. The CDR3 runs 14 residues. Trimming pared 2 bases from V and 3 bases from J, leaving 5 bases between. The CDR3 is CASSLTVYNSPLHF. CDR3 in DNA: TGTGCCAGCAGCTTAACAGTCTATAATTCACCCCTCCACTTT.

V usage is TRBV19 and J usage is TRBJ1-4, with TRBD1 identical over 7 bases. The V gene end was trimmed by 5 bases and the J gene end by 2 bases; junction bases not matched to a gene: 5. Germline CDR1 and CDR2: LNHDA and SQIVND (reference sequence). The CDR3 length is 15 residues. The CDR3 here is CASSLGTATNEKLFF. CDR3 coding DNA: TGTGCCAGTAGTCTAGGGACAGCTACTAATGAAAAACTGTTTTTT.

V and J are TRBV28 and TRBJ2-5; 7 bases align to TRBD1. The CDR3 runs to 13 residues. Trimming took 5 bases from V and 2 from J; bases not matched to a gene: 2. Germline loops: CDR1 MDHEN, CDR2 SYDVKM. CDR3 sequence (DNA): TGTGCCAGCAGTCCGGGACAGCAAGAGACCCAGTACTTC. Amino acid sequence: CASSPGQQETQYF.

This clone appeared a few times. In DNA form, the CDR3 reads TGTGCCAGTAGCGGACTAGCGGGGCCCCCGAGGGGGAATGAGCAGTTCTTC. This codes for CASSGLAGPPRGNEQFF. This chain uses TRBV19 with TRBJ2-1, with 12 positions matching TRBD2. CDR3 size: 17 residues. Germline CDR1 LNHDA, CDR2 SQIVND (reference sequence). Trimming cost V 6 bases and J 7 bases; bases outside gene matches: 13.

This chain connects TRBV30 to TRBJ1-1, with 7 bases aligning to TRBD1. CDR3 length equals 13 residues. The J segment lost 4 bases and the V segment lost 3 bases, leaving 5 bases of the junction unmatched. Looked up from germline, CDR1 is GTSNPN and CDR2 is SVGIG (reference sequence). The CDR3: CAWSQTGVTEAFF. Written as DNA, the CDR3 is TGTGCCTGGAGCCAAACAGGGGTCACTGAAGCTTTCTTT.

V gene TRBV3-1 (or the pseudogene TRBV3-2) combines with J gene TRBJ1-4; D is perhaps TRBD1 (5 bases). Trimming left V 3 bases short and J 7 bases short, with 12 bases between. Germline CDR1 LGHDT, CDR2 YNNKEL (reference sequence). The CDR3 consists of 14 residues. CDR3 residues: CASSQQTALEKLFF. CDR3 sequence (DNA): TGTGCCAGCAGCCAGCAGACAGCTCTTGAAAAACTGTTTTTT.

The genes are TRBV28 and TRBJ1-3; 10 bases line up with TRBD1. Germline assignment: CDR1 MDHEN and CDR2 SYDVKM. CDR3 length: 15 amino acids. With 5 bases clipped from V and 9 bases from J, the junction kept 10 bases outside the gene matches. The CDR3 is CASSAGGQGRVTIYF. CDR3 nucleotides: TGTGCCAGCAGTGCCGGGGGACAGGGGCGAGTCACCATATATTTT.

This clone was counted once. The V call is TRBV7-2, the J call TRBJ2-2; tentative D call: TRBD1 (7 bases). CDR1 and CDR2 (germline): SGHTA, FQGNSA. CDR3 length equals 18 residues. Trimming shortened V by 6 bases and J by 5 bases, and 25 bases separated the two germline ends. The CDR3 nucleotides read TGTGCCAGCAGGCAGAACAGGGGAGGCACCCAGAATACCGGGGAGCTGTTTTTT. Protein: CASRQNRGGTQNTGELFF. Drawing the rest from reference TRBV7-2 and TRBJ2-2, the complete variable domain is GAGVSQSPSNKVTEKGKDVELRCDPISGHTALYWYRQSLGQGLEFLIYFQGNSAPDKSGLPSDRFSAERTGGSVSTLTIQRTQQEDSAVYLCASRQNRGGTQNTGELFFGEGSRLTVL.

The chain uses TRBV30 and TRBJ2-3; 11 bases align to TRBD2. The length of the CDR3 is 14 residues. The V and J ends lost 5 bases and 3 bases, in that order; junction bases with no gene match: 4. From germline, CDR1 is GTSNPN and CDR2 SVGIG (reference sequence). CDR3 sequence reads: CAWGTSGGTDTQYF. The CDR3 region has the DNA TGTGCCTGGGGAACTAGCGGGGGTACAGATACGCAGTATTTT.

CDR3 protein: CASSSRQDFRNEQFF. Written as DNA, the CDR3 is TGTGCCAGCAGCTCTAGACAGGACTTTCGCAATGAGCAGTTCTTC. The chain uses TRBV2 and TRBJ2-1; the D gene is possibly TRBD1 (6 bases). CDR1 is SNHLY, CDR2 FYNNEI, per germline. Trimming shortened V by 6 bases and J by 6 bases, and 18 bases separated the two germline ends. The CDR3 covers 15 residues. The full variable domain, its missing parts supplied by reference TRBV2 and TRBJ2-1, is EPEVTQTPSHQVTQMGQEVILRCVPISNHLYFYWYRQILGQKVEFLVSFYNNEISEKSEIFDDQFSVERPDGSNFTLKIRSTKLEDSAMYFCASSSRQDFRNEQFFGPGTRLTVL.

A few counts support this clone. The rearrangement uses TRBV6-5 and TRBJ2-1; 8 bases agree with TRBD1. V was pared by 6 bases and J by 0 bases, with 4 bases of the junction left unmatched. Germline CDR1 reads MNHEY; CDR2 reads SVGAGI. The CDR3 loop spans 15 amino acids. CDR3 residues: CASSRDRSSYNEQFF. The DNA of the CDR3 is TGTGCCAGCAGCCGGGACAGGAGCTCCTACAATGAGCAGTTCTTC.

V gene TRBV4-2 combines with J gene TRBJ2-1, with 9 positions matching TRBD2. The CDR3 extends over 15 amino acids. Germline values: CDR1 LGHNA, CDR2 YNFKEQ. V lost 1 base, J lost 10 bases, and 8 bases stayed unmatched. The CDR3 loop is CASSQGLAASNEQFF. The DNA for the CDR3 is TGTGCCAGCAGCCAAGGACTAGCGGCCAGCAACGAGCAGTTCTTC.

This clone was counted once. The CDR3 reads CASSLPSGDEQYF. CDR3 DNA: TGTGCCAGCAGCTTACCCTCGGGAGACGAGCAGTACTTC. The chain recombines TRBV7-9 with TRBJ2-7; D is possibly TRBD2 (6 bases). CDR3 length: 13 amino acids. CDR1 and CDR2 (germline): SEHNR, FQNEAQ (reference sequence). Trimming stripped 2 bases from V and 5 bases from J, with 10 bases between.

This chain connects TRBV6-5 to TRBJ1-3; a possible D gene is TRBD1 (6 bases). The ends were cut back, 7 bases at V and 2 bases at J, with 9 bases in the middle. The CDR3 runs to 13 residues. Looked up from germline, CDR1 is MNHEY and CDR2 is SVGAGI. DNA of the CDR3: TGTGCCAGCACGAGGACAGCTGGAAACACCATATATTTT. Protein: CASTRTAGNTIYF.

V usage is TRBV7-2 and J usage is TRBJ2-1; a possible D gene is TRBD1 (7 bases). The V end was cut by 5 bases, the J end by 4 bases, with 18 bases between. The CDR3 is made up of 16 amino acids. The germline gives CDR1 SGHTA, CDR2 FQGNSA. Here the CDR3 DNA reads TGTGCCAGCAGCAAGCAGGGATCAGGGGGGTACAATGAGCAGTTCTTC. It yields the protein CASSKQGSGGYNEQFF.

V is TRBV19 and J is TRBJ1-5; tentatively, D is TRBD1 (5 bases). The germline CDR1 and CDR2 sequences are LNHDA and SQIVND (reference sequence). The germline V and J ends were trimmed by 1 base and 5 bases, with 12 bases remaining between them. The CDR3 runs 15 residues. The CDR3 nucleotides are TGTGCCAGTAGTATAGCGGGCAGGGACTATCAGCCCCAGCATTTT. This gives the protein CASSIAGRDYQPQHF. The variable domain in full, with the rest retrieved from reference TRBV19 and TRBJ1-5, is DGGITQSPKYLFRKEGQNVTLSCEQNLNHDAMYWYRQDPGQGLRLIYYSQIVNDFQKGDIAEGYSVSREKKESFPLTVTSAQKNPTAFYLCASSIAGRDYQPQHFGDGTRLSIL.

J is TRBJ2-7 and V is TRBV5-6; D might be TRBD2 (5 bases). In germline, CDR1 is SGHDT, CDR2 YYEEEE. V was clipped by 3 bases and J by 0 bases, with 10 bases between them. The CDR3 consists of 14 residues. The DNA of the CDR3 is TGTGCCAGCAGCTCCGGGGTGAGCTCCTACGAGCAGTACTTC. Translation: CASSSGVSSYEQYF.

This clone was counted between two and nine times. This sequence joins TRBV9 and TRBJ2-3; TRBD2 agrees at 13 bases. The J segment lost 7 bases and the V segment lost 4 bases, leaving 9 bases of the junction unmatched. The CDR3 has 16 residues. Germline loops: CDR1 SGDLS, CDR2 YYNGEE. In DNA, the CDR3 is TGTGCCAGCAGCTGGACTAGCGGGGGACCCCAACATACGCAGTATTTT. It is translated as CASSWTSGGPQHTQYF.

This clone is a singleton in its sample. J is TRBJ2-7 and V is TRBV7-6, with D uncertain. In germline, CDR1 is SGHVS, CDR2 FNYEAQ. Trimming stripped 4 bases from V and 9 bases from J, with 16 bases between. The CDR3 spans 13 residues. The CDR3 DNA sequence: TGTGCCAGCAGCTCACCGGGTCCCTCCCGGCAGTACTTC. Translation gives CASSSPGPSRQYF.

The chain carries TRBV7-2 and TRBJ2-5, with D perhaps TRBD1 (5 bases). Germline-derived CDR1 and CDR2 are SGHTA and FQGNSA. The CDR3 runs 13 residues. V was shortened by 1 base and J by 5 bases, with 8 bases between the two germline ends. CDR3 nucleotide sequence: TGTGCCAGCAGCTTAGAGGGGCGCGAGACCCAGTACTTC. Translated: CASSLEGRETQYF.

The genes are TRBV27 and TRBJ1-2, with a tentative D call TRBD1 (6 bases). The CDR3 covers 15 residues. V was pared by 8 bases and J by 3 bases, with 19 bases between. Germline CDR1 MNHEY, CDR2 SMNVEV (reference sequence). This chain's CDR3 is CASGRRWTDYYGYTF. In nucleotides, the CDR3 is TGTGCCAGCGGCCGACGATGGACAGATTACTATGGCTACACCTTC.

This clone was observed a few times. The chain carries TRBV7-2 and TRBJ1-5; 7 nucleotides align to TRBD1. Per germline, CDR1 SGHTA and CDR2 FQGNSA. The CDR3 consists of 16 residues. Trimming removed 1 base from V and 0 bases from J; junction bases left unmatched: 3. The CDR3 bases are TGTGCCAGCAGCTTAGAGGGACAGCTTAGCAATCAGCCCCAGCATTTT. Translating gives CASSLEGQLSNQPQHF.